This TCR beta chain was observed in a study of blood T cell repertoires in COVID-19. Study-wide background: The origin of the acute and convalescent COVID-19 samples was the United States, Italy and Spain.

Recovered Cohort 3 donors showed two negative PCRs, clearance, or symptom resolution. Assay used: immunoSEQ multiplex PCR; TCRdb lists only in-frame clones, some missing. Counted here are hundreds of thousands of clones, around 89% occurring once; the ten biggest clones make up approximately 9.5%. The CDR3 runs to 15 residues. Germline CDR1 MGHDK, CDR2 SYGVNS. V shed 0 bases and J shed 13 bases, with 16 bases lying between them. The chain carries TRBV25-1 and TRBJ1-6; D call uncertain. This sequence originates from a man in his forties who had recovered from COVID-19. Material: PBMCs or T cells enriched from blood (not recorded which). DNA for the CDR3: TGTGCCAGCAGTGAATATTATGTTGGGCGGAGGCCCCTCCACTTT. It yields the protein CASSEYYVGRRPLHF.